The clone carrying this T cell receptor (beta chain) showed up just once. CDR3 length: 18 residues. The record originates from a study of blood T cell repertoires in COVID-19. The wider study: Samples taken during acute and convalescent COVID-19 were collected in the United States, Italy and Spain.

It was during active infection that Seattle patients were enrolled and then longitudinally followed. Using immunoSEQ multiplex PCR, the repertoire was profiled, and TCRdb retains in-frame clones only, with some absent. The sample has roughly 150,000 clones; just under 85% are singletons. The rearrangement uses TRBV21-1 and TRBJ1-4; TRBD1 was called by the table and not checked on the DNA. TRBV21-1 is shown as a pseudogene. The sample consisted of peripheral blood. The TCR was taken from a woman of 80 years or more with COVID-19, enrolled during active disease. The CDR3 loop reads CASIGRGQGAPTNEKLFF. The CDR3 DNA reads TGTGCCAGCATCGGTAGGGGACAGGGGGCCCCAACTAATGAAAAACTGTTTTTT.